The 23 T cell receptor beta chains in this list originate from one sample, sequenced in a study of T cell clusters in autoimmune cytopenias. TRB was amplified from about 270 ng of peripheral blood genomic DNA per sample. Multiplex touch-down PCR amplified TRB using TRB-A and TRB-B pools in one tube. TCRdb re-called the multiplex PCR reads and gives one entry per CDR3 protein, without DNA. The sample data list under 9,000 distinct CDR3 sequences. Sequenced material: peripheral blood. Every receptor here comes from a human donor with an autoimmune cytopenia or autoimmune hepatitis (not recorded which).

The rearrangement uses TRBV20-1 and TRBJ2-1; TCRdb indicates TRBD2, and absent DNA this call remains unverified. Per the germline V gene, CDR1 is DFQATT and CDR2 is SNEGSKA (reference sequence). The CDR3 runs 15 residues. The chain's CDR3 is CSALQRGALVDEQFF.

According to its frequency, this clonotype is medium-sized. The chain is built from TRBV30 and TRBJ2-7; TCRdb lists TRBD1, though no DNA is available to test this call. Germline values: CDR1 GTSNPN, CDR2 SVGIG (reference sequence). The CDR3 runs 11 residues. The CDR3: CAWGGPYEQYF.

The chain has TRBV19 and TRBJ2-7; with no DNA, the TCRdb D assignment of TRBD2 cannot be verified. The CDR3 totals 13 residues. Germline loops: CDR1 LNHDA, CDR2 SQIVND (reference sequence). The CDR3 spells CASSVDYSYEQYF.

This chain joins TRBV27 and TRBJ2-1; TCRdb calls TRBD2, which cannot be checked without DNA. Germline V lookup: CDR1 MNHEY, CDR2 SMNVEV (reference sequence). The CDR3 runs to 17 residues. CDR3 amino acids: CASSNWTSGGAVYEQFF.

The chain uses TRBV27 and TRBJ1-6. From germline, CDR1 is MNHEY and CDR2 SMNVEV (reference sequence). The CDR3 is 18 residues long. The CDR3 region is CARPGASVGQEDNSPLHF.

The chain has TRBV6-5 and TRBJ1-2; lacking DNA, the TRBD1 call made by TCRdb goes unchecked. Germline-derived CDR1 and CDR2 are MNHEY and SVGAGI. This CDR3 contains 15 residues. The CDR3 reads CASSRRDRLNYGYTF.

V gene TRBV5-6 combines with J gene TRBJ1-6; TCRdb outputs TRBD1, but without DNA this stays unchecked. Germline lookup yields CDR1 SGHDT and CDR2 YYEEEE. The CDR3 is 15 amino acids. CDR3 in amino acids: CASSRRQGPNSPLHF.

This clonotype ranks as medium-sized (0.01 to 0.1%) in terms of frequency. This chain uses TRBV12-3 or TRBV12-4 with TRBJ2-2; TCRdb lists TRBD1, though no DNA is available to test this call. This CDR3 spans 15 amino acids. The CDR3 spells CASNLRGANTGELFF.

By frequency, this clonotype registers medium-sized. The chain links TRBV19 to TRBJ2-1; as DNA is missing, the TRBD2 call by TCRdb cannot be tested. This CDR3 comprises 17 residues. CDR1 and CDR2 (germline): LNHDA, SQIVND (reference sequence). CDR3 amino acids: CASSLRLAGGFYNEQFF. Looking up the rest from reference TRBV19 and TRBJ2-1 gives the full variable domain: DGGITQSPKYLFRKEGQNVTLSCEQNLNHDAMYWYRQDPGQGLRLIYYSQIVNDFQKGDIAEGYSVSREKKESFPLTVTSAQKNPTAFYLCASSLRLAGGFYNEQFFGPGTRLTVL.

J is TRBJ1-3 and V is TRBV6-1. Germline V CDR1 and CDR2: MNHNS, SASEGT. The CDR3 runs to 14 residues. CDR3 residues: CASSEDSSGNTIYF.

The CDR3: CASSPLPGTAYEQYF. The chain recombines TRBV5-1 with TRBJ2-7; TCRdb lists TRBD1, though no DNA is available to test this call. In germline, CDR1 is SGHRS, CDR2 YFSETQ. The CDR3 is made up of 15 amino acids.

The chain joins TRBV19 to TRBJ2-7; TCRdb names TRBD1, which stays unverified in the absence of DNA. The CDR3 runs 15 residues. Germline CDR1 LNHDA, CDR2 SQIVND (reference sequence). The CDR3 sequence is CASSILGIRGSEQYF.

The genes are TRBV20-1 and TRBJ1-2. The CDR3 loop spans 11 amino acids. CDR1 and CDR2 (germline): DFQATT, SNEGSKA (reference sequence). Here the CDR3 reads CSAYSNYGYTF.

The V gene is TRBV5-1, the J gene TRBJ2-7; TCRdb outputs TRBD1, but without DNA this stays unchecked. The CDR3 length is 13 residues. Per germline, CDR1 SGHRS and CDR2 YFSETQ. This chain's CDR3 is CASSGQGAYEQYF.

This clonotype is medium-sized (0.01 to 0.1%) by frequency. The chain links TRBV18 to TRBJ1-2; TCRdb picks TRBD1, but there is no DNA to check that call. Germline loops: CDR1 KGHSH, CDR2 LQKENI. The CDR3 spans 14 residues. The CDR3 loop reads CASSPEQGAKGYTF. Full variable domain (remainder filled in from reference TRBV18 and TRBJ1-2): NAGVMQNPRHLVRRRGQEARLRCSPMKGHSHVYWYRQLPEEGLKFMVYLQKENIIDESGMPKERFSAEFPKEGPSILRIQQVVRGDSAAYFCASSPEQGAKGYTFGSGTRLTVV.

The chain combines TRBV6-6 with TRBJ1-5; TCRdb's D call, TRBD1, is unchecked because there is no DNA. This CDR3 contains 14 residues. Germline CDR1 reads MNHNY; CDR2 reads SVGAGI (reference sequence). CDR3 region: CASSNNRVSQPQHF.

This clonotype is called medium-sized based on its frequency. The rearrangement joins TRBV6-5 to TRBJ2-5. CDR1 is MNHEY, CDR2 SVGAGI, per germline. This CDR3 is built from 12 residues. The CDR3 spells CASSYWEQTQYF.

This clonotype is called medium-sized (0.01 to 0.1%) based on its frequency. CDR3 sequence: CASSLGQATDTQYF. V and J are TRBV6-5 and TRBJ2-3; there is no DNA to check the TCRdb D call of TRBD1. This CDR3 is built from 14 residues. Germline values: CDR1 MNHEY, CDR2 SVGAGI.

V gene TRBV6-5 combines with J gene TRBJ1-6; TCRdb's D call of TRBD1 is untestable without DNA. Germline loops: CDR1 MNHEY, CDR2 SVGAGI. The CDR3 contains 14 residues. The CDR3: CASWDRLSNSPLHF.

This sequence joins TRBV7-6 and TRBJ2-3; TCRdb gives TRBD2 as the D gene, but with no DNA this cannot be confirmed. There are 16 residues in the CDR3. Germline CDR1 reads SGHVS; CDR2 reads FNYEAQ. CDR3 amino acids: CASLAEGSPATDTQYF.

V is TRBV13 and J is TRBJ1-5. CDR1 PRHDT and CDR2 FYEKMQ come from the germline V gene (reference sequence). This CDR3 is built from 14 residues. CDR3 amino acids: CASSLRGVGQPQHF.

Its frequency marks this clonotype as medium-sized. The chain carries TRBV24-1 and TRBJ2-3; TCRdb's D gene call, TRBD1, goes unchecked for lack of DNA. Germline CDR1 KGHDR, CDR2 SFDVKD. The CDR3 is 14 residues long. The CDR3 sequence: CATSGPQGTDTQYF.

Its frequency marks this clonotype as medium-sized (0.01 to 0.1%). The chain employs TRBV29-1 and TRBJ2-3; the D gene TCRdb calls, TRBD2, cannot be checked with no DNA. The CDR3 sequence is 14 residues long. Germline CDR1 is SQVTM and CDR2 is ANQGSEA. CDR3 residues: CSSGWAGGTDTQYF.